The source of this T cell receptor beta chain is a study of cytomegalovirus exposure and HLA in healthy donors. The wider study: Earlier results showed roughly 110 million unique TCR beta sequences derived from approximately 180 million T cells. The study, taken as a whole, reports: Some V segments, TRBV6-2 and TRBV6-3 among them, were indistinguishable and were therefore excluded.

Regarding this clone: Antigen: not known.

Germline CDR1 and CDR2: LNHNV and YYDKDF (reference sequence). The CDR3 runs 15 residues. The V and J ends lost 0 bases and 5 bases respectively, with 13 bases between them. 13 Jbeta primers and 60 Vbeta primers were used for the PCR. Data came from immunoSEQ multiplex PCR; TCRdb stores just in-frame clones and leaves some out. Here the sample table reports roughly 140,000 clones. The V and J genes are TRBV15 and TRBJ2-5; weak D call: TRBD1 (5 bases). The TCR sequence derives from a man aged 40-55 years in good health and CMV-seronegative. The sequencing sample was made of PBMCs. In nucleotides, the CDR3 is TGTGCCACCAGCAGAGATGAAGGATCAGGGGAGACCCAGTACTTC. This sequence encodes CATSRDEGSGETQYF.